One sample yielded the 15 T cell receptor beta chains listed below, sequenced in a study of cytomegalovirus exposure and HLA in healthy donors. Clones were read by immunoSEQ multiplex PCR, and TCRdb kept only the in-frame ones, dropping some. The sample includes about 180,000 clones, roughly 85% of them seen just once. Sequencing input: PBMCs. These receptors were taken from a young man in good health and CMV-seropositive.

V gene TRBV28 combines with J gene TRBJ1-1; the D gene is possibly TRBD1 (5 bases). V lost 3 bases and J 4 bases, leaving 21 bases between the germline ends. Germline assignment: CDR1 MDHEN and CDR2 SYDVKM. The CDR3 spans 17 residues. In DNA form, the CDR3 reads TGTGCCAGCAGTTTGCCGAATCGGCCCCTCCAGGGCACTGAAGCTTTCTTT. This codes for CASSLPNRPLQGTEAFF. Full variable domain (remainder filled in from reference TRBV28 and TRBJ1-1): DVKVTQSSRYLVKRTGEKVFLECVQDMDHENMFWYRQDPGLGLRLIYFSYDVKMKEKGDIPEGYSVSREKKERFSLILESASTNQTSMYLCASSLPNRPLQGTEAFFGQGTRLTVV.

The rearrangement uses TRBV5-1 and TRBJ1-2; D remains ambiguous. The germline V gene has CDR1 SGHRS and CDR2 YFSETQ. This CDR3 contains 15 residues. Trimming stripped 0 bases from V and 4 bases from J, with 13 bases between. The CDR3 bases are TGCGCCAGCAGCTTGGGAGGAAAGCGGGTCTATGGCTACACCTTC. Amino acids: CASSLGGKRVYGYTF. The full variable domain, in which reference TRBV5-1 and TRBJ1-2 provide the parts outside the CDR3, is KAGVTQTPRYLIKTRGQQVTLSCSPISGHRSVSWYQQTPGQGLQFLFEYFSETQRNKGNFPGRFSGRQFSNSRSEMNVSTLELGDSALYLCASSLGGKRVYGYTFGSGTRLTVV.

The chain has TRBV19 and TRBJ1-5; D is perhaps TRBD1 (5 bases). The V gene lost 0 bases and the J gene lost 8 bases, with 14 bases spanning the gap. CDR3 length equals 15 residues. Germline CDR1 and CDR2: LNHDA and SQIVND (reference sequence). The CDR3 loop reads CASSIDAGMLEPQHF. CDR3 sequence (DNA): TGTGCCAGTAGTATAGACGCAGGGATGCTTGAGCCCCAGCATTTT.

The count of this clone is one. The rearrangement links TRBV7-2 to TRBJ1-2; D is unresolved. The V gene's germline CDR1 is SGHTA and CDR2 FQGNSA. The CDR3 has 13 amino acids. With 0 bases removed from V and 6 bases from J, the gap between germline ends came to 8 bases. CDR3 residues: CASSLARVHGYTF. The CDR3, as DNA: TGTGCCAGCAGCTTAGCGAGGGTTCATGGCTACACCTTC.

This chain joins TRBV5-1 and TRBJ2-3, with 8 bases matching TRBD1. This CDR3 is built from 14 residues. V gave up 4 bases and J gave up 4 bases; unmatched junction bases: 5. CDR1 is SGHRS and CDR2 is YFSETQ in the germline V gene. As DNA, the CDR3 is TGCGCCAGCAGCCAAGGACAGGGAGCAGATACGCAGTATTTT. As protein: CASSQGQGADTQYF.

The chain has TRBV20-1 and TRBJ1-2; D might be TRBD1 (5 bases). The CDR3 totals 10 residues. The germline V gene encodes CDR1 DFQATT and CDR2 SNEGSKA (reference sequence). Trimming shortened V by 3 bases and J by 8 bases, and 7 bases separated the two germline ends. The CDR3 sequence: CSARDKGYTF. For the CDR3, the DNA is TGCAGTGCTAGGGACAAAGGCTACACCTTC.

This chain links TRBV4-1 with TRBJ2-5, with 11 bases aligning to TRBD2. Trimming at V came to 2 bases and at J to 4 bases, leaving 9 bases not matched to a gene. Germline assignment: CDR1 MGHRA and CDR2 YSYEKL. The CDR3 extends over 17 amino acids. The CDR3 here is CASSQIAGGDEGETQYF. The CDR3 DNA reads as TGCGCCAGCAGCCAAATAGCGGGAGGGGATGAGGGAGAGACCCAGTACTTC.

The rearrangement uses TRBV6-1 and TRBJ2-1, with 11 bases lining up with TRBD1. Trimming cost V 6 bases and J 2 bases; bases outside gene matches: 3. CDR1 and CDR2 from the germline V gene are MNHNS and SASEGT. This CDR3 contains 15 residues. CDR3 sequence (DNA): TGTGCCAGCAGCCCGGGACAGGGGGCCTACAATGAGCAGTTCTTC. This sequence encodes CASSPGQGAYNEQFF.

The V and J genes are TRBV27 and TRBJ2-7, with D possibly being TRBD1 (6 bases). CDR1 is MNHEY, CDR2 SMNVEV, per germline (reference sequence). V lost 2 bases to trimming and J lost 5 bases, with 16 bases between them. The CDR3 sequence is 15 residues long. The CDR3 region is CASSLVLPKGDEQYF. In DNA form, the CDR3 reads TGTGCCAGCAGTTTAGTTCTACCCAAGGGGGACGAGCAGTACTTC.

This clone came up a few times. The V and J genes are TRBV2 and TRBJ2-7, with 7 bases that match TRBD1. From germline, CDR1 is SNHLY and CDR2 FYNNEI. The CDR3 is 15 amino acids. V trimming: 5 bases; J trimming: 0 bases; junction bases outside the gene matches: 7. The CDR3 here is CASSRDSPSSYEQYF. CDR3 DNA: TGTGCCAGCAGTCGGGACAGCCCAAGCTCCTACGAGCAGTACTTC. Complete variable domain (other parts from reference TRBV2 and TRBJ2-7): EPEVTQTPSHQVTQMGQEVILRCVPISNHLYFYWYRQILGQKVEFLVSFYNNEISEKSEIFDDQFSVERPDGSNFTLKIRSTKLEDSAMYFCASSRDSPSSYEQYFGPGTRLTVT.

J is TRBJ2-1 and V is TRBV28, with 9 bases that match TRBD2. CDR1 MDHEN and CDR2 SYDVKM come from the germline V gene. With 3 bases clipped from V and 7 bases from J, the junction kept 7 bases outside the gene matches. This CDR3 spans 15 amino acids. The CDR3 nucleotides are TGTGCCAGCAGTTTGAGAGCGGGGGGTTCGAATGAGCAGTTCTTC. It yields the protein CASSLRAGGSNEQFF.

The CDR3 coding sequence is TGCAGCGTCCAAAACCGACAGGGATTCACTGAAGCTTTCTTT. Its translation is CSVQNRQGFTEAFF. The genes are TRBV29-1 and TRBJ1-1; TRBD1 aligns across 7 bases. Losses at the gene ends were 6 bases for V and 4 bases for J; bases not matched to a gene: 11. Germline V gene data show CDR1 as SQVTM and CDR2 as ANQGSEA. This CDR3 comprises 14 residues.

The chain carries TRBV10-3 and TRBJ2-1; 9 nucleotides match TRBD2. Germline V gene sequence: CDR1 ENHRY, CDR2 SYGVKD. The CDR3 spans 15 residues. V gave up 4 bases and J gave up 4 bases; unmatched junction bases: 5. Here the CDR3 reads CAISASSGAYNEQFF. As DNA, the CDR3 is TGTGCCATCAGTGCCTCTAGCGGGGCGTACAATGAGCAGTTCTTC.

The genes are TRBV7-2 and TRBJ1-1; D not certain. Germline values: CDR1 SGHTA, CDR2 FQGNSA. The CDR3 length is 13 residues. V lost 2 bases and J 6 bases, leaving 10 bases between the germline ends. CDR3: CASSLFSEAEAFF. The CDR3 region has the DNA TGTGCCAGCAGCTTATTTAGCGAAGCTGAAGCTTTCTTT.

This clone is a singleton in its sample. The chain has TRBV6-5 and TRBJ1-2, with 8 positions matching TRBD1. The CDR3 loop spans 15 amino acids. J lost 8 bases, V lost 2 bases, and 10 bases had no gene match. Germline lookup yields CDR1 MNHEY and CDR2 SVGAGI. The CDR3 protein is CASSYVTGVAGGYTF. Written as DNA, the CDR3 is TGTGCCAGCAGTTACGTGACAGGGGTGGCTGGAGGCTACACCTTC.